A single sample gave rise to the 15 T cell receptor beta chains below, sequenced in a study of OX40 agonist ivuxolimab in advanced cancers. Sequencing was performed with immunoSEQ multiplex PCR; in TCRdb, only in-frame clones are kept and a portion is missing. This table has 48,000 or so clones, 80% to 90% appearing once. This specimen consisted of CD4+ or CD8+ T cells sorted from blood, obtained in a trial of the OX40 agonist ivuxolimab. All receptors derive from an adult with an advanced solid tumor such as melanoma, head and neck, liver or kidney cancer.

The chain recombines TRBV11-2 with TRBJ2-3, with 12 bases fitting TRBD2. Germline values: CDR1 SGHAT, CDR2 FQNNGV. The CDR3 consists of 16 residues. V lost 2 bases to trimming and J lost 4 bases; unmatched junction nucleotides: 4. The CDR3 DNA follows: TGTGCCAGCAGCTTAAGCCTAGCGGGAGGGCCAGATACGCAGTATTTT. Amino acids: CASSLSLAGGPDTQYF. Full variable domain (missing parts from reference TRBV11-2 and TRBJ2-3): EAGVAQSPRYKIIEKRQSVAFWCNPISGHATLYWYQQILGQGPKLLIQFQNNGVVDDSQLPKDRFSAERLKGVDSTLKIQPAKLEDSAVYLCASSLSLAGGPDTQYFGPGTRLTVL.

The rearrangement joins TRBV10-3 to TRBJ1-2; D is uncertain. The CDR3 totals 13 residues. From germline, CDR1 is ENHRY and CDR2 SYGVKD. V dropped 2 bases and J dropped 0 bases, with 4 bases sitting between them. This chain's CDR3 is CAISEDANYGYTF. CDR3 bases: TGTGCCATCAGTGAGGACGCTAACTATGGCTACACCTTC.

The chain has TRBV30 and TRBJ1-1; perhaps TRBD1 as D (5 bases). The CDR3 is made up of 15 amino acids. V lost 5 bases to trimming and J lost 10 bases, with 26 bases between them. The germline V gene encodes CDR1 GTSNPN and CDR2 SVGIG (reference sequence). The CDR3 loop reads CAWGFIRDGALRAFF. Here the CDR3 DNA reads TGTGCCTGGGGATTTATCCGGGACGGAGCCTTAAGAGCTTTCTTT.

J is TRBJ2-7 and V is TRBV28; 9 bases agree with TRBD2. The germline CDR1 and CDR2 sequences are MDHEN and SYDVKM. V gave up 8 bases and J gave up 3 bases; unmatched junction bases: 20. There are 18 residues in the CDR3. The CDR3 sequence is CASENGGVSGRGVYEQYF. The CDR3 DNA is TGTGCCAGCGAAAATGGGGGGGTTAGCGGGAGAGGGGTCTACGAGCAGTACTTC.

The V call is TRBV5-1, the J call TRBJ2-2; the D is unclear. The CDR3 runs 13 residues. V lost 0 bases to trimming and J lost 6 bases, with 6 bases between them. The germline gives CDR1 SGHRS, CDR2 YFSETQ. For the CDR3, the DNA is TGCGCCAGCAGCTTGGCCGTATCCGGGGAGCTGTTTTTT. It codes for CASSLAVSGELFF.

V usage is TRBV28 and J usage is TRBJ2-1; 10 nucleotides line up with TRBD2. The CDR3 contains 17 residues. Germline V CDR1 and CDR2: MDHEN, SYDVKM. V gave up 1 base and J gave up 4 bases; unmatched junction bases: 7. In DNA form, the CDR3 reads TGTGCCAGCAGTTTATCCAATAGCGGGGGGAAATACAATGAGCAGTTCTTC. Translation gives CASSLSNSGGKYNEQFF.

This chain connects TRBV5-6 to TRBJ1-6; the match to TRBD1 covers 7 bases. V shed 4 bases, J shed 7 bases, and the junction held 8 bases outside the gene matches. The CDR3 is 15 residues long. Germline-derived CDR1 and CDR2 are SGHDT and YYEEEE. The CDR3 bases are TGTGCCAGCAGCGCGACAGGGTCAGACAATTCACCCCTCCACTTT. This encodes CASSATGSDNSPLHF. Using reference TRBV5-6 and TRBJ1-6 for the parts outside the CDR3, the full variable domain is DAGVTQSPTHLIKTRGQQVTLRCSPKSGHDTVSWYQQALGQGPQFIFQYYEEEERQRGNFPDRFSGHQFPNYSSELNVNALLLGDSALYLCASSATGSDNSPLHFGNGTRLTVT.

V is TRBV7-9 and J is TRBJ2-7, with D perhaps TRBD1 (7 bases). The ends were cut back, 5 bases at V and 2 bases at J, with 22 bases in the middle. This CDR3 comprises 17 residues. The germline CDR1 and CDR2 sequences are SEHNR and FQNEAQ (reference sequence). As DNA, the CDR3 is TGTGCCAGCAGCGAATTAGGGTGGAGGGGGCGAACCTACGAGCAGTACTTC. Its translation: CASSELGWRGRTYEQYF.

J is TRBJ2-6 and V is TRBV2; D gene unclear. The germline gives CDR1 SNHLY, CDR2 FYNNEI. This CDR3 has 13 amino acids. Trimming took 5 bases from V and 3 from J, leaving 5 bases between them. This chain's CDR3 is CASSLGGANVLTF. The CDR3 DNA sequence: TGTGCCAGCAGTCTGGGTGGGGCCAACGTCCTGACTTTC.

The rearrangement uses TRBV9 and TRBJ2-3; D gene ambiguous. This CDR3 contains 13 residues. Trimming took 3 bases from V and 1 from J, leaving 6 bases between them. Germline loops: CDR1 SGDLS, CDR2 YYNGEE. This CDR3 is CASSALRTDTQYF. As DNA, the CDR3 is TGTGCCAGCAGCGCCCTTCGCACAGATACGCAGTATTTT.

The rearrangement uses TRBV19 and TRBJ2-5; a weak D match, TRBD1 (6 bases). Germline lookup yields CDR1 LNHDA and CDR2 SQIVND (reference sequence). The length of the CDR3 is 13 residues. Trimming stripped 6 bases from V and 0 bases from J, with 8 bases between. The CDR3 spells CASSQGYQETQYF. The CDR3 DNA sequence: TGTGCCAGTAGCCAGGGGTACCAAGAGACCCAGTACTTC.

The rearrangement uses TRBV11-2 and TRBJ2-1; no firm D call. Deletions cut 3 bases from V and 0 bases from J, with 12 bases between. Germline CDR1 is SGHAT and CDR2 is FQNNGV. The CDR3 consists of 16 residues. The CDR3 sequence is CASSFLVRSSYNEQFF. As DNA, the CDR3 is TGTGCCAGCAGCTTCCTAGTGAGGAGCTCCTACAATGAGCAGTTCTTC.

This chain connects TRBV7-9 to TRBJ2-1; D possibly corresponds to TRBD2 (5 bases). The CDR3 runs 15 residues. CDR1 is SEHNR, CDR2 FQNEAQ, per germline (reference sequence). The V end was cut by 1 base, the J end by 4 bases, with 11 bases between. The CDR3 protein is CASSLVVGEYNEQFF. Here the CDR3 DNA reads TGTGCCAGCAGCTTAGTGGTGGGAGAGTACAATGAGCAGTTCTTC.

The chain uses TRBV11-2 and TRBJ2-7; 7 bases line up with TRBD2. The CDR3 consists of 15 residues. In germline, CDR1 is SGHAT, CDR2 FQNNGV. V shed 5 bases and J 2 bases; nucleotides not matched to a gene: 9. Here the CDR3 reads CASSPTSLAPYEQYF. The CDR3 DNA follows: TGTGCCAGCAGCCCGACTAGCCTGGCTCCCTACGAGCAGTACTTC.

CDR3 sequence: CASRQDRGNQPQHF. Here the CDR3 DNA reads TGTGCCAGTAGACAAGACAGGGGGAATCAGCCCCAGCATTTT. The J gene is TRBJ1-5, the V gene TRBV19; 9 bases match TRBD1. The CDR3 totals 14 residues. The J segment lost 4 bases and the V segment lost 6 bases, leaving 4 bases of the junction unmatched. From germline, CDR1 is LNHDA and CDR2 SQIVND (reference sequence).